These 25 T cell receptor beta chains were all obtained from the same sample, sequenced in a study of cytomegalovirus exposure and HLA in healthy donors. The PCR employed 60 Vbeta primers together with 13 Jbeta primers. Assay used: immunoSEQ multiplex PCR; TCRdb lists only in-frame clones, some missing. The sample lists tens of thousands of clones; roughly 82% were seen once. The sequenced material came from PBMCs. These receptors all come from a man in his 70s in good health and CMV-seronegative.

This chain links TRBV4-3 with TRBJ1-5, with TRBD1 as a possible D gene (6 bases). The germline V gene has CDR1 LGHNA and CDR2 YSLEER. V lost 0 bases to trimming and J lost 4 bases, with 10 bases between them. CDR3 length equals 15 residues. The DNA for the CDR3 is TGCGCCAGCAGCCAAGATAGCAGGGGTAATCAGCCCCAGCATTTT. It is translated as CASSQDSRGNQPQHF.

The chain carries TRBV29-1 and TRBJ1-2; 8 bases fit TRBD1. V lost 7 bases and J lost 7; bases outside the gene matches: 14. The CDR3 has 14 amino acids. CDR1 and CDR2 from the germline V gene are SQVTM and ANQGSEA. The CDR3 reads CSANPGQGTGGYTF. The CDR3 DNA is TGCAGCGCCAATCCAGGACAGGGTACGGGTGGCTACACCTTC.

V gene TRBV18 combines with J gene TRBJ1-5; D uncertain. The ends were cut back, 1 base at V and 4 bases at J, with 8 bases in the middle. The germline CDR1 and CDR2 sequences are KGHSH and LQKENI. The CDR3 totals 14 residues. CDR3 region: CASSPQSQNQPQHF. The CDR3 nucleotides read TGTGCCAGCTCACCACAATCTCAGAATCAGCCCCAGCATTTT.

CDR3: CAWKKGLAGANTGELFF. Here the CDR3 DNA reads TGTGCCTGGAAGAAGGGACTAGCGGGGGCGAACACCGGGGAGCTGTTTTTT. The gene calls are TRBV30 and TRBJ2-2; 14 bases match TRBD2. With V trimmed by 4 bases and J by 0 bases, 4 bases remained unmatched. Germline V CDR1 and CDR2: GTSNPN, SVGIG (reference sequence). The CDR3 is made up of 17 amino acids.

A word on this clone: One junction end disagrees with the germline gene, perhaps due to a read error. The chain combines TRBV5-1 with TRBJ2-7; 8 nucleotides align to TRBD1. Looked up from germline, CDR1 is SGHRS and CDR2 is YFSETQ. CDR3 length equals 15 residues. The CDR3 coding sequence is TGCGCCAGCAAGGTAGGCGCAGGGGGCTCCTACGAGAAGTACTTC. It specifies CASKVGAGGSYEKYF. Complete variable domain (other parts from reference TRBV5-1 and TRBJ2-7): KAGVTQTPRYLIKTRGQQVTLSCSPISGHRSVSWYQQTPGQGLQFLFEYFSETQRNKGNFPGRFSGRQFSNSRSEMNVSTLELGDSALYLCASKVGAGGSYEKYFGPGTRLTVT.

The chain joins TRBV15 to TRBJ2-2, with 9 bases that match TRBD1. Germline loops: CDR1 LNHNV, CDR2 YYDKDF (reference sequence). The CDR3 is 16 residues long. Losses at the gene ends were 0 bases for V and 6 bases for J; bases not matched to a gene: 5. DNA for the CDR3: TGTGCCACCAGCAGAGATCAGGACAGGGGAGCCGGGGAGCTGTTTTTT. It encodes CATSRDQDRGAGELFF. The whole variable domain, remainder taken from reference TRBV15 and TRBJ2-2, is DAMVIQNPRYQVTQFGKPVTLSCSQTLNHNVMYWYQQKSSQAPKLLFHYYDKDFNNEADTPDNFQSRRPNTSFCFLDIRSPGLGDTAMYLCATSRDQDRGAGELFFGEGSRLTVL.

The chain couples TRBV7-9 to TRBJ2-2; TRBD2 aligns across 8 bases. CDR3 size: 17 residues. From germline, CDR1 is SEHNR and CDR2 FQNEAQ (reference sequence). V was clipped by 6 bases and J by 2 bases; unmatched bases: 11. In nucleotides, the CDR3 is TGTGCCAGCAGGAACCTGGGACTAGATAGTAACACCGGGGAGCTGTTTTTT. Translation: CASRNLGLDSNTGELFF.

The chain joins TRBV2 to TRBJ1-1; D is possibly TRBD1 (5 bases). Trimming left V 6 bases short and J 1 base short, with 15 bases between. The CDR3 covers 15 residues. Germline-derived CDR1 and CDR2 are SNHLY and FYNNEI. The CDR3 DNA is TGTGCCAGCAGGCAGGCGGCAGGGCAGAACACTGAAGCTTTCTTT. This sequence encodes CASRQAAGQNTEAFF. The whole variable domain, filled in from reference TRBV2 and TRBJ1-1, reads EPEVTQTPSHQVTQMGQEVILRCVPISNHLYFYWYRQILGQKVEFLVSFYNNEISEKSEIFDDQFSVERPDGSNFTLKIRSTKLEDSAMYFCASRQAAGQNTEAFFGQGTRLTVV.

The chain links TRBV28 to TRBJ1-3; possibly TRBD1 for D (5 bases). Deletions cut 8 bases from V and 2 bases from J, with 16 bases between. Germline CDR1 is MDHEN and CDR2 is SYDVKM. The CDR3 has 15 residues. DNA of the CDR3: TGTGCCAGCGGGTCTCCCGGGACTGCTGGAAACACCATATATTTT. This sequence encodes CASGSPGTAGNTIYF.

The chain's CDR3 is CASSVGDITGELFF. The CDR3 nucleotides are TGTGCCAGCAGCGTAGGGGACATCACCGGGGAGCTGTTTTTT. V gene TRBV9 combines with J gene TRBJ2-2; TRBD1 might be the D (6 bases). The V end lost 0 bases, the J end lost 4 bases, and 7 bases lay between the germline ends. The CDR3 runs to 14 residues. Per germline, CDR1 SGDLS and CDR2 YYNGEE.

The chain joins TRBV15 to TRBJ2-7, with D possibly being TRBD2 (5 bases). The CDR3 has 13 amino acids. Trimming left V 6 bases short and J 5 bases short, with 14 bases between. Germline CDR1 is LNHNV and CDR2 is YYDKDF (reference sequence). As DNA, the CDR3 is TGTGCCACCAGTATACCTAGCTACCACGAGCAGTACTTC. Translated, it gives CATSIPSYHEQYF. The full variable domain, with the rest looked up from reference TRBV15 and TRBJ2-7, is DAMVIQNPRYQVTQFGKPVTLSCSQTLNHNVMYWYQQKSSQAPKLLFHYYDKDFNNEADTPDNFQSRRPNTSFCFLDIRSPGLGDTAMYLCATSIPSYHEQYFGPGTRLTVT.

J is TRBJ2-1 and V is TRBV7-2, with TRBD2 matching 8 bases. This CDR3 is 13 amino acids long. The V gene end was trimmed by 2 bases and the J gene end by 15 bases; junction bases not matched to a gene: 9. Germline CDR1 reads SGHTA; CDR2 reads FQGNSA. This chain's CDR3 is CASSLFSAGELFF. The CDR3, as DNA: TGTGCCAGCAGCTTATTTTCAGCGGGAGAACTGTTCTTC.

This clone is a singleton in its sample. This chain links TRBV7-7 with TRBJ2-1; 11 nucleotides line up with TRBD2. V shed 2 bases and J 9 bases; nucleotides not matched to a gene: 6. Germline V gene lookup returns CDR1 SSHAT and CDR2 FNYEAQ (reference sequence). The CDR3 is 15 residues long. The CDR3 bases are TGTGCCAGCAGCTTACTCCTAGCGGGAGGTTCTGAGCAGTTCTTC. It encodes CASSLLLAGGSEQFF.

The chain joins TRBV11-2 to TRBJ1-1; perhaps TRBD1 as D (5 bases). The CDR3 covers 19 residues. With 2 bases removed from V and 0 bases from J, the gap between germline ends came to 22 bases. Per germline, CDR1 SGHAT and CDR2 FQNNGV. CDR3 bases: TGTGCCAGCAGCTTAAAAGGTCGCCTCGACCGGGGGGTGAACACTGAAGCTTTCTTT. Protein product: CASSLKGRLDRGVNTEAFF.

This clone was seen only a few times. The J gene is TRBJ1-1, the V gene TRBV7-9, with 9 bases that match TRBD1. The CDR3 contains 15 residues. Germline-derived CDR1 and CDR2 are SEHNR and FQNEAQ (reference sequence). V gave up 4 bases and J gave up 2 bases; unmatched junction bases: 5. The CDR3 nucleotides read TGTGCCAGCAGCTCGACGGGACAGGGAAACACTGAAGCTTTCTTT. It is translated as CASSSTGQGNTEAFF.

The chain links TRBV7-2 to TRBJ2-1; 8 bases align to TRBD1. V dropped 2 bases and J dropped 4; count of bases not matched to a gene: 4. Germline CDR1 and CDR2: SGHTA and FQGNSA. This CDR3 has 15 residues. This CDR3 reads CASSLQTGGYNEQFF. CDR3 DNA: TGTGCCAGCAGCTTACAAACAGGGGGTTACAATGAGCAGTTCTTC.

A single count supports this clone. At the DNA level, this CDR3 is encoded by other sequences in the same sample as well. V is TRBV7-9 and J is TRBJ2-1; the D is unclear. V lost 2 bases and J 0 bases, leaving 8 bases between the germline ends. In germline, CDR1 is SEHNR, CDR2 FQNEAQ (reference sequence). The CDR3 has 15 residues. DNA for the CDR3: TGTGCCAGCAGCTTACGCGGAAGCTCCTACAATGAGCAGTTCTTC. This translates into CASSLRGSSYNEQFF.

V is TRBV30 and J is TRBJ2-3; 12 bases are a match to TRBD2. This CDR3 region has 13 residues. The ends lost 3 bases at V and 8 bases at J; junction bases unmatched: 3. CDR1 and CDR2 (germline): GTSNPN, SVGIG (reference sequence). The CDR3, as DNA: TGTGCCTGGAGAGCTAGCGGGGGGGGTACGCAGTATTTT. As protein: CAWRASGGGTQYF.

The chain is built from TRBV7-2 and TRBJ2-1, with D tentatively TRBD2 (6 bases). V dropped 1 base and J dropped 0 bases, with 13 bases sitting between them. The CDR3 consists of 17 residues. The V gene's germline CDR1 is SGHTA and CDR2 FQGNSA. CDR3 sequence reads: CASSLGLALSSYNEQFF. The CDR3 DNA follows: TGTGCCAGCAGCTTAGGGCTAGCGCTGAGCTCCTACAATGAGCAGTTCTTC.

This chain uses TRBV28 with TRBJ1-3; D ambiguous. The germline gives CDR1 MDHEN, CDR2 SYDVKM. The CDR3 extends over 14 amino acids. The germline V and J ends were trimmed by 0 bases and 0 bases, with 3 bases remaining between them. CDR3 protein: CASSLWSSGNTIYF. CDR3 DNA sequence: TGTGCCAGCAGTTTATGGAGCTCTGGAAACACCATATATTTT.

By frequency in the sample, this clone is medium-sized. The chain couples TRBV10-1 to TRBJ2-7; 9 bases align to TRBD2. Germline CDR1 and CDR2: WNHNN and SYGVQD (reference sequence). V shed 4 bases, J shed 6 bases, and the junction held 10 bases outside the gene matches. This CDR3 comprises 15 residues. In nucleotides, the CDR3 is TGCGCCAGCAGTGGGGGCTTAGCGGGAGCCCCCGAGCAGTACTTC. Translation gives CASSGGLAGAPEQYF.

This chain links TRBV4-1 with TRBJ2-5; 10 bases line up with TRBD1. The tail of the sequence fits TRBJ2-7 better, so the J call may be wrong. The CDR3 has 15 amino acids. Germline CDR1 and CDR2: MGHRA and YSYEKL. CDR3 bases: TGCGCCAGCAGCCAAGGGGACAGGGGTTTATACGAGCAGTACTTC. The encoded protein is CASSQGDRGLYEQYF.

The chain links TRBV28 to TRBJ1-2, with 8 bases that match TRBD1. Per the germline V gene, CDR1 is MDHEN and CDR2 is SYDVKM. This CDR3 contains 14 residues. The ends lost 7 bases at V and 4 bases at J; junction bases unmatched: 8. This CDR3 is CASNPPTGAYGYTF. In DNA form, the CDR3 reads TGTGCCAGCAACCCTCCGACAGGGGCCTATGGCTACACCTTC.

The J gene is TRBJ1-2, the V gene TRBV5-6; the D gene is possibly TRBD1 (5 bases). Trimming pared 4 bases from V and 7 bases from J, leaving 14 bases between. The germline CDR1 and CDR2 sequences are SGHDT and YYEEEE. The length of the CDR3 is 13 residues. For the CDR3, the DNA is TGTGCCAGCAGCCGCGGGGGGGGTCGTGGCTACACCTTC. Translated: CASSRGGGRGYTF. The whole variable domain, remainder taken from reference TRBV5-6 and TRBJ1-2, is DAGVTQSPTHLIKTRGQQVTLRCSPKSGHDTVSWYQQALGQGPQFIFQYYEEEERQRGNFPDRFSGHQFPNYSSELNVNALLLGDSALYLCASSRGGGRGYTFGSGTRLTVV.

The J gene is TRBJ2-4, the V gene TRBV14, with TRBD1 matching 9 bases. V lost 1 base and J lost 3; bases outside the gene matches: 4. This CDR3 has 16 residues. The germline CDR1 and CDR2 sequences are SGHDN and FVKESK. DNA of the CDR3: TGTGCCAGCAGCCAAGGGACAGGGGATGTCAAAAACATTCAGTACTTC. Translation: CASSQGTGDVKNIQYF.